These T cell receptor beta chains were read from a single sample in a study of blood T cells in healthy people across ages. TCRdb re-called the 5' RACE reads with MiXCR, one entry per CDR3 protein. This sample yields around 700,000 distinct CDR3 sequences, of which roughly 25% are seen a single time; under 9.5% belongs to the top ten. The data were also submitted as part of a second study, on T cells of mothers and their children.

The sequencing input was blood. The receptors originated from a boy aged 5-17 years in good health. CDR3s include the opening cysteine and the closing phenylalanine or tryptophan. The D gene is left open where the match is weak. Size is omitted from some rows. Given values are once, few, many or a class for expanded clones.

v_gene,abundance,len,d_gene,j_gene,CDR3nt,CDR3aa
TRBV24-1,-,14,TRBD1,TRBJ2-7,TGTGCCACCAGTCCGGGGACAGGGGTGGACGAGCAGTACTTC,CATSPGTGVDEQYF
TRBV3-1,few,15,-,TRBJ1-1,TGTGCCAGCAGCCAAGGAAGACTTACCGCCACTGAAGCTTTCTTT,CASSQGRLTATEAFF
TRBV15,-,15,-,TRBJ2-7,TGTGCCACCAGCAGAGATCCCGGACAGACCTACGAGCAGTACTTC,CATSRDPGQTYEQYF
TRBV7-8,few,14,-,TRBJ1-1,TGTGCCAGCAGCCCGGCGGGGGAAGACACTGAAGCTTTCTTT,CASSPAGEDTEAFF
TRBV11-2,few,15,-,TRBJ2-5,TGTGCCAGCAGCTTAGATGGGGTAGCTGGGCAGACCCAGTACTTC,CASSLDGVAGQTQYF
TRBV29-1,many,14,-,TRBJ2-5,TGCAGCGTACTCACAGGGATCCAGCAAGAGACCCAGTACTTC,CSVLTGIQQETQYF
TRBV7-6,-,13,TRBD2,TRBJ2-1,TGTGCCAGCAGCCTGGGACTAGAGGGCGAGCAGTTCTTC,CASSLGLEGEQFF
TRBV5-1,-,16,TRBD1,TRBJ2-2,TGCGCCAGCAAACGAACCGGGACAGGGTTCACCGGGGAGCTGTTTTTT,CASKRTGTGFTGELFF
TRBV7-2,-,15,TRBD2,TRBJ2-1,TGTGCCAGCAGCCCGTGGGCGGGGGGGCTCAATGAGCAGTTCTTC,CASSPWAGGLNEQFF
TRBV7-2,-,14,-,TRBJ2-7,TGTGCCAGCAGCTTGGGGGCCCGAAACTACGAGCAGTACTTC,CASSLGARNYEQYF
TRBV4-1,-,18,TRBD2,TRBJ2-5,TGCGCCAGCAGCCAAAAAGCGGACCGAGCGGGACTAGAAGAGACCCAGTACTTC,CASSQKADRAGLEETQYF
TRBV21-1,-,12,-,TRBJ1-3,TGTGCCAGCAACGAGGGTGGAAACACCATATATTTT,CASNEGGNTIYF
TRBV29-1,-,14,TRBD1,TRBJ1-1,TGCAGCGTTGAAGCGGGACAGGGGTTCGCTGAAGCTTTCTTT,CSVEAGQGFAEAFF
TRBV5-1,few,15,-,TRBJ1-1,-,CASSFGNGNGTEAFF
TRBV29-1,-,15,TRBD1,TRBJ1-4,TGCAGCGTTGAAGATTTGGGGGACAGAGCCCTTCAACTGTTTTTT,CSVEDLGDRALQLFF
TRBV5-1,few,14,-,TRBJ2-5,TGCGCCAGCAGCTACGGGGACCCCCAAGAGACCCAGTACTTC,CASSYGDPQETQYF
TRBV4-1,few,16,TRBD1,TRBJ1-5,TGCGCCAGCAGCCAAGATCGTGGGACAGGCAATCAGCCCCAGCATTTT,CASSQDRGTGNQPQHF
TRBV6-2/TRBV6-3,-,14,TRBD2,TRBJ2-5,TGTGCCAGCAGTTGGGGACTAGCGGGAGAGACCCAGTACTTC,CASSWGLAGETQYF
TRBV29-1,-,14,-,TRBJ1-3,TGCAGCGTCAAGACCCATTTCGACGGGGACACCATATATTTT,CSVKTHFDGDTIYF
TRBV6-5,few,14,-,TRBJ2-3,TGTGCCAGCAGTCCCGTCCTTAGCACAGATACGCAGTATTTT,CASSPVLSTDTQYF